Listed below are T cell receptor beta chains from one sample, sequenced in a study of cytomegalovirus exposure and HLA in healthy donors. The table came from immunoSEQ multiplex PCR; TCRdb's copy has only in-frame clones and leaves some out. Of hundreds of thousands of clones in the sample, 75% to 90% were seen once. Sequencing was carried out using PBMCs. These receptors were obtained from a woman aged 18-35 years in good health and CMV-seronegative. Both conserved end residues are part of each CDR3. The order of the fields is J gene, CDR3 length, D gene, V gene, clone size, CDR3 protein, CDR3 DNA. The D gene is left open where the match is weak. Size tells how often a clone was seen (once, few, many) or the class of an expanded clone, and some rows leave it out.

j_gene: TRBJ2-5
len: 13
d_gene: -
v_gene: TRBV7-3
abundance: -
CDR3aa: CASSLTNQETQYF
CDR3nt: TGTGCCAGCAGCTTAACTAATCAAGAGACCCAGTACTTC

j_gene: TRBJ1-1
len: 15
d_gene: -
v_gene: TRBV11-2
abundance: many
CDR3aa: CASSLRLGVNTEAFF
CDR3nt: TGTGCCAGCAGCCTCCGTCTCGGGGTGAACACTGAAGCTTTCTTT

j_gene: TRBJ2-7
len: 11
d_gene: TRBD1
v_gene: TRBV20-1
abundance: -
CDR3aa: CSAGTGYEQYF
CDR3nt: TGCAGTGCTGGGACAGGCTACGAGCAGTACTTC

j_gene: TRBJ1-6
len: 14
d_gene: -
v_gene: TRBV30
abundance: -
CDR3aa: CAWSESRGKSPLHF
CDR3nt: TGTGCCTGGAGTGAGAGCAGGGGCAAATCACCCCTCCACTTT

j_gene: TRBJ1-1
len: 14
d_gene: -
v_gene: TRBV18
abundance: -
CDR3aa: CASSPDGMNTEAFF
CDR3nt: TGTGCCAGCTCACCCGACGGAATGAACACTGAAGCTTTCTTT

j_gene: TRBJ1-1
len: 12
d_gene: -
v_gene: TRBV21-1
abundance: few
CDR3aa: CASARSRGEAFF
CDR3nt: TGTGCCAGCGCCCGAAGCCGGGGTGAAGCTTTCTTT

j_gene: TRBJ2-7
len: 19
d_gene: -
v_gene: TRBV11-2
abundance: -
CDR3aa: CASSLRVTRDFQASYEQYF
CDR3nt: TGTGCCAGCAGCCTTAGGGTAACCCGGGACTTCCAGGCCAGCTACGAGCAGTACTTC

j_gene: TRBJ2-5
len: 14
d_gene: TRBD2
v_gene: TRBV19
abundance: -
CDR3aa: CASKKTSGRGTQYF
CDR3nt: TGTGCCAGTAAAAAGACTAGCGGGAGGGGGACCCAGTACTTC

j_gene: TRBJ1-2
len: 15
d_gene: TRBD1
v_gene: TRBV6-5
abundance: few
CDR3aa: CASSSPGQGIDGYTF
CDR3nt: TGTGCCAGCAGTTCCCCCGGACAGGGTATTGATGGCTACACCTTC

j_gene: TRBJ2-3
len: 15
d_gene: TRBD2
v_gene: TRBV9
abundance: -
CDR3aa: CASSASGRFTDTQYF
CDR3nt: TGTGCCAGCAGCGCCAGCGGGAGATTTACAGATACGCAGTATTTT

j_gene: TRBJ2-1
len: 15
d_gene: -
v_gene: TRBV7-9
abundance: -
CDR3aa: CASSLSLSGLIEQFF
CDR3nt: TGTGCCAGCAGCTTAAGTTTAAGCGGGCTGATTGAGCAGTTCTTC

j_gene: TRBJ2-7
len: 15
d_gene: TRBD1
v_gene: TRBV11-2
abundance: few
CDR3aa: CASSLKGTASYEQYF
CDR3nt: TGTGCCAGCAGCTTAAAGGGGACAGCCTCCTACGAGCAGTACTTC

j_gene: TRBJ1-1
len: 15
d_gene: -
v_gene: TRBV27
abundance: -
CDR3aa: CASSGNLGLNTEAFF
CDR3nt: TGTGCCAGCAGCGGAAACTTGGGCCTGAACACTGAAGCTTTCTTT

j_gene: TRBJ1-3
len: 11
d_gene: -
v_gene: TRBV5-1
abundance: -
CDR3aa: CASSNGNTIYF
CDR3nt: TGCGCCAGCAGCAATGGAAACACCATATATTTT

j_gene: TRBJ2-2
len: 14
d_gene: -
v_gene: TRBV27
abundance: -
CDR3aa: CATSEGLVFGELFF
CDR3nt: TGTGCCACCTCGGAGGGTCTCGTGTTCGGGGAGCTGTTTTTT

j_gene: TRBJ1-1
len: 13
d_gene: -
v_gene: TRBV11-1
abundance: -
CDR3aa: CASQSSQNTEAFF
CDR3nt: TGTGCCAGCCAATCAAGCCAAAACACTGAAGCTTTCTTT

j_gene: TRBJ2-6
len: 15
d_gene: -
v_gene: TRBV6-5
abundance: -
CDR3aa: CASTVRVSGANVLTF
CDR3nt: TGTGCCAGCACGGTTAGGGTCTCTGGGGCCAACGTCCTGACTTTC

j_gene: TRBJ1-3
len: 15
d_gene: -
v_gene: TRBV18
abundance: once
CDR3aa: CASSPGQISGNTIYF
CDR3nt: TGTGCCAGCTCTCCTGGACAGATCTCTGGAAACACCATATATTTT

j_gene: TRBJ2-7
len: 18
d_gene: -
v_gene: TRBV4-1
abundance: -
CDR3aa: CASSQELVRTNLRLEQYF
CDR3nt: TGCGCCAGCAGCCAAGAATTGGTTCGGACAAACCTCCGGCTCGAGCAGTACTTC

j_gene: TRBJ2-1
len: 15
d_gene: TRBD1
v_gene: TRBV6-1
abundance: -
CDR3aa: CATRPRDRGYNEQFF
CDR3nt: TGTGCCACTAGACCACGGGACAGGGGATACAATGAGCAGTTCTTC

j_gene: TRBJ1-2
len: 12
d_gene: -
v_gene: TRBV19
abundance: -
CDR3aa: CASTQRDYGYTF
CDR3nt: TGTGCCAGTACCCAGAGGGACTATGGCTACACCTTC

j_gene: TRBJ2-3
len: 12
d_gene: -
v_gene: TRBV6-1
abundance: -
CDR3aa: CASSERKDTQYF
CDR3nt: TGTGCCAGCAGTGAAAGGAAAGATACGCAGTATTTT

j_gene: TRBJ1-4
len: 12
d_gene: -
v_gene: TRBV6-6
abundance: -
CDR3aa: CASSYLGAHRFF
CDR3nt: TGTGCCAGCAGTTATCTAGGTGCTCACCGGTTTTTT

j_gene: TRBJ2-3
len: 13
d_gene: -
v_gene: TRBV5-4
abundance: -
CDR3aa: CASSSQENDTQYF
CDR3nt: TGTGCCAGCAGCTCACAGGAGAACGATACGCAGTATTTT

j_gene: TRBJ2-1
len: 16
d_gene: TRBD2
v_gene: TRBV5-4
abundance: -
CDR3aa: CASSPGGRGRNNEQFF
CDR3nt: TGTGCCAGCAGCCCGGGAGGGCGGGGGCGCAACAATGAGCAGTTCTTC

j_gene: TRBJ2-1
len: 17
d_gene: TRBD2
v_gene: TRBV5-1
abundance: -
CDR3aa: CASSPRLAGATSGEQFF
CDR3nt: TGCGCCAGCAGCCCGAGACTAGCGGGGGCGACTTCCGGTGAGCAGTTCTTC

j_gene: TRBJ2-1
len: 12
d_gene: -
v_gene: TRBV7-3
abundance: once
CDR3aa: CASSLTGDEQFF
CDR3nt: TGTGCCAGCAGCTTAACCGGGGATGAGCAGTTCTTC

j_gene: TRBJ1-2
len: 14
d_gene: TRBD1
v_gene: TRBV6-5
abundance: -
CDR3aa: CASSPDRGPYGYTF
CDR3nt: TGTGCCAGCAGTCCCGACAGGGGGCCCTATGGCTACACCTTC

j_gene: TRBJ1-1
len: 12
d_gene: -
v_gene: TRBV28
abundance: once
CDR3aa: CASIAGNTEAFF
CDR3nt: TGTGCCAGCATCGCGGGGAACACTGAAGCTTTCTTT

j_gene: TRBJ1-3
len: 15
d_gene: -
v_gene: TRBV2
abundance: -
CDR3aa: CASSARLSSGNTIYF
CDR3nt: TGTGCCAGCAGTGCCAGGCTGAGCTCTGGAAACACCATATATTTT

j_gene: TRBJ1-4
len: 15
d_gene: TRBD1
v_gene: TRBV5-6
abundance: once
CDR3aa: CASSSGGGLEEKLFF
CDR3nt: TGTGCCAGCAGCTCCGGAGGGGGCTTGGAGGAAAAACTGTTTTTT

j_gene: TRBJ1-5
len: 16
d_gene: -
v_gene: TRBV13
abundance: -
CDR3aa: CASSRRGPRINQPQHF
CDR3nt: TGTGCCAGCTCCCGTCGGGGGCCGCGGATCAATCAGCCCCAGCATTTT

j_gene: TRBJ1-5
len: 15
d_gene: -
v_gene: TRBV28
abundance: -
CDR3aa: CASSVQSGGHQPQHF
CDR3nt: TGTGCCAGCAGTGTTCAGTCTGGGGGCCATCAGCCCCAGCATTTT

j_gene: TRBJ2-2
len: 14
d_gene: -
v_gene: TRBV7-6
abundance: -
CDR3aa: CASSLGPYTGELFF
CDR3nt: TGTGCCAGCAGCTTGGGGCCATATACCGGGGAGCTGTTTTTT

j_gene: TRBJ2-1
len: 14
d_gene: TRBD2
v_gene: TRBV30
abundance: -
CDR3aa: CAWSSAGGRREQFF
CDR3nt: TGTGCCTGGAGTTCGGCGGGGGGGCGTAGGGAGCAGTTCTTC

j_gene: TRBJ1-6
len: 13
d_gene: -
v_gene: TRBV30
abundance: few
CDR3aa: CASQNPLYSPLHF
CDR3nt: TGTGCCTCCCAAAACCCCCTCTATTCACCCCTCCACTTT

j_gene: TRBJ2-5
len: 18
d_gene: TRBD2
v_gene: TRBV9
abundance: -
CDR3aa: CASSPAGTSGRFGGTQYF
CDR3nt: TGTGCCAGCAGCCCAGCCGGGACTAGCGGGAGGTTTGGTGGGACCCAGTACTTC

j_gene: TRBJ2-2
len: 15
d_gene: -
v_gene: TRBV7-7
abundance: -
CDR3aa: CASSFGHSNTGELFF
CDR3nt: TGTGCCAGCAGCTTCGGGCATTCGAACACCGGGGAGCTGTTTTTT

j_gene: TRBJ2-7
len: 14
d_gene: -
v_gene: TRBV7-3
abundance: -
CDR3aa: CASSSQNRNLEQYF
CDR3nt: TGTGCCAGCAGCTCCCAGAACAGGAACCTGGAGCAGTACTTC

j_gene: TRBJ2-6
len: 18
d_gene: TRBD1
v_gene: TRBV11-2
abundance: -
CDR3aa: CASSFSLDRGPGANVLTF
CDR3nt: TGTGCCAGCAGCTTTTCCCTGGACAGGGGGCCTGGGGCCAACGTCCTGACTTTC

j_gene: TRBJ2-7
len: 11
d_gene: -
v_gene: TRBV11-2
abundance: -
CDR3aa: CASSFWGEQYF
CDR3nt: TGTGCCAGCAGCTTCTGGGGGGAGCAGTACTTC

j_gene: TRBJ1-1
len: 16
d_gene: -
v_gene: TRBV5-6
abundance: once
CDR3aa: CASSCGPIWENPEAFF
CDR3nt: TGTGCCAGCAGCTGCGGTCCTATTTGGGAAAACCCTGAAGCTTTCTTT

j_gene: TRBJ1-2
len: 12
d_gene: -
v_gene: TRBV7-9
abundance: -
CDR3aa: CASTQSGDGYTF
CDR3nt: TGTGCCAGCACCCAGTCAGGAGATGGCTACACCTTC

j_gene: TRBJ2-1
len: 15
d_gene: TRBD1
v_gene: TRBV7-3
abundance: -
CDR3aa: CASSLQDRGGGEQFF
CDR3nt: TGTGCCAGCAGCTTACAGGACAGGGGTGGTGGTGAGCAGTTCTTC

j_gene: TRBJ2-7
len: 15
d_gene: TRBD1
v_gene: TRBV27
abundance: -
CDR3aa: CASSLSGTGYYEQYF
CDR3nt: TGTGCCAGCAGTTTATCCGGGACAGGATACTACGAGCAGTACTTC

j_gene: TRBJ2-7
len: 16
d_gene: TRBD1
v_gene: TRBV7-7
abundance: -
CDR3aa: CASSLNVGQGTYEQYF
CDR3nt: TGTGCCAGCAGCTTAAACGTGGGACAGGGGACCTACGAGCAGTACTTC

j_gene: TRBJ1-2
len: 13
d_gene: -
v_gene: TRBV30
abundance: few
CDR3aa: CAWNPNGNYGYTF
CDR3nt: TGTGCCTGGAACCCAAACGGAAACTATGGCTACACCTTC

j_gene: TRBJ2-7
len: 14
d_gene: -
v_gene: TRBV2
abundance: -
CDR3aa: CASTSRAPNYEQYF
CDR3nt: TGTGCCAGCACCTCACGTGCACCCAACTACGAGCAGTACTTC

j_gene: TRBJ1-2
len: 14
d_gene: -
v_gene: TRBV28
abundance: -
CDR3aa: CASRRTGADYGYTF
CDR3nt: TGTGCCAGCCGGAGGACGGGGGCGGACTATGGCTACACCTTC

j_gene: TRBJ2-7
len: 13
d_gene: -
v_gene: TRBV6-6
abundance: -
CDR3aa: CASSRESSYEQYF
CDR3nt: TGTGCCAGTAGCAGGGAGAGCTCCTACGAGCAGTACTTC

j_gene: TRBJ2-3
len: 13
d_gene: -
v_gene: TRBV29-1
abundance: -
CDR3aa: CSARTAPTDTQYF
CDR3nt: TGCAGCGCCCGGACAGCCCCGACAGATACGCAGTATTTT

j_gene: TRBJ2-7
len: 15
d_gene: TRBD1
v_gene: TRBV18
abundance: -
CDR3aa: CASSPAGTGVYEQYF
CDR3nt: TGTGCCAGCTCACCCGCCGGGACAGGGGTGTACGAGCAGTACTTC

j_gene: TRBJ2-7
len: 12
d_gene: TRBD1
v_gene: TRBV7-3
abundance: -
CDR3aa: CASSPTGGEQYF
CDR3nt: TGTGCCAGCAGTCCAACAGGGGGCGAGCAGTACTTC

j_gene: TRBJ1-5
len: 15
d_gene: -
v_gene: TRBV2
abundance: -
CDR3aa: CASSEEQGANQPQHF
CDR3nt: TGTGCCAGCAGTGAAGAGCAGGGAGCGAATCAGCCCCAGCATTTT